This is a list of T cell receptor beta chains from one sample in a study of T cells after yellow fever vaccination. TCRdb reprocessed the 5' RACE reads with MiXCR, giving one entry per CDR3 protein. The table has some 320,000 distinct CDR3 sequences, over 8% seen once. The sequencing used PBMCs, collected on the day of the first yellow fever vaccination. The receptors were gathered from a man in his late teens or twenties who received the YFV17D yellow fever vaccine. The CDR3 runs from the conserved cysteine through the conserved F or W. D genes are given only for firm matches. Clone size is not always given. Where it is, it says once, few, many or a class for expanded clones.

V gene	J gene	D gene	clone size	CDR3 length	CDR3 protein	CDR3 DNA
TRBV3-1	TRBJ1-1	-	few	18	CASSRLDSYRVANTEAFF	TGTGCCAGCAGCCGATTAGATTCTTACAGGGTCGCGAACACTGAAGCTTTCTTT
TRBV15	TRBJ1-1	-	many	16	CATSRDFRTANTEAFF	TGTGCCACCAGCAGAGATTTTCGGACAGCGAACACTGAAGCTTTCTTT
TRBV30	TRBJ2-3	TRBD2	-	16	CAWSVSGGGLGGTQYF	TGTGCCTGGAGTGTTAGCGGGGGGGGGCTTGGAGGTACGCAGTATTTT
TRBV5-1	TRBJ2-3	-	-	14	CASSLGTSADTQYF	TGCGCCAGCAGCTTGGGGACCTCAGCGGATACGCAGTATTTT
TRBV29-1	TRBJ2-3	-	few	14	CSVSNPTSTDTQYF	TGCAGCGTTTCGAACCCTACTAGCACAGATACGCAGTATTTT
TRBV5-4	TRBJ2-5	-	-	15	CASSLVSRGQETQYF	TGTGCCAGCAGCTTGGTTAGCCGAGGGCAGGAGACCCAGTACTTC
TRBV6-6	TRBJ1-5	-	-	11	CASGNNQPQHF	TGTGCCAGCGGGAACAATCAGCCCCAGCATTTT
TRBV10-3	TRBJ1-2	-	few	16	CAISELETETNYGYTF	TGTGCCATCAGTGAGCTTGAGACAGAAACGAACTATGGCTACACCTTC
TRBV18	TRBJ2-7	-	-	14	CASSPGLRAYEQYF	TGTGCCAGCTCACCAGGTCTGAGGGCATACGAGCAGTACTTC
TRBV19	TRBJ2-1	TRBD2	-	13	CAAGLAGYNEQFF	TGTGCCGCCGGACTAGCGGGCTACAATGAGCAGTTCTTC
TRBV5-5	TRBJ2-1	-	few	15	CASSFASEDYNEQFF	TGTGCCAGCAGCTTTGCTTCTGAAGATTACAATGAGCAGTTCTTC
TRBV15	TRBJ1-1	-	few	13	CATSRERDTEAFF	TGTGCCACCAGCAGGGAGCGGGACACTGAAGCTTTCTTT
TRBV6-1	TRBJ2-1	-	many	14	CASRVTGSYNEQFF	TGTGCCAGCAGAGTTACGGGGAGCTACAATGAGCAGTTCTTC
TRBV10-3	TRBJ1-1	TRBD1	-	14	CAIRPDRAGTEAFF	TGTGCCATCAGACCGGACAGGGCAGGCACTGAAGCTTTCTTT
TRBV5-4	TRBJ2-5	-	few	13	CASSYLDRETQYF	TGTGCCAGCAGTTATCTAGATCGGGAGACCCAGTACTTC
TRBV7-2	TRBJ2-4	-	few	16	CASSKDSQLAKNIQYF	TGTGCCAGCAGCAAAGACAGTCAACTAGCCAAAAACATTCAGTACTTC
TRBV7-9	TRBJ2-5	-	few	13	CASSLDNKETQYF	TGTGCCAGCAGCTTAGACAATAAAGAGACCCAGTACTTC
TRBV10-3	TRBJ2-3	TRBD1	-	13	CAIGQGSADTQYF	TGTGCCATTGGACAGGGGAGTGCAGATACGCAGTATTTT
TRBV20-1	TRBJ1-1	-	few	13	CSATIYIRTEAFF	TGCAGTGCTACAATATATATTCGAACTGAAGCTTTCTTT
TRBV18	TRBJ2-3	TRBD2	few	16	CASSPPKASGTYTQYF	TGTGCCAGCTCACCACCGAAGGCTAGCGGGACATATACGCAGTATTTT
TRBV7-9	TRBJ2-2	-	many	13	CASSLYGTGELFF	TGTGCCAGCAGCTTGTACGGCACCGGGGAGCTGTTTTTT
TRBV12-3/TRBV12-4	TRBJ2-1	-	few	14	CASLSGLSYNEQFF	TGTGCCAGCCTTTCAGGGCTCTCCTACAATGAGCAGTTCTTC
TRBV27	TRBJ1-2	-	few	14	CASRPTQGHYGYTF	TGTGCCAGCAGGCCTACACAGGGCCACTATGGCTACACCTTC
TRBV11-2	TRBJ2-6	TRBD2	few	19	CASSSGGGQASSGANVLTF	TGTGCCAGCAGCTCGGGGGGAGGGCAGGCTAGCTCTGGGGCCAACGTCCTGACTTTC
TRBV12-3/TRBV12-4	TRBJ2-3	-	few	11	CASRGSDTQYF	TGTGCCAGCAGGGGGTCAGATACGCAGTATTTT
TRBV12-3/TRBV12-4	TRBJ1-2	-	-	13	CASSRGGPYGYTF	TGTGCCAGCAGCAGGGGCGGACCCTATGGCTACACCTTC
TRBV7-2	TRBJ2-3	-	many	13	CASSFETSDTQYF	TGTGCCAGCAGCTTTGAAACTAGCGATACGCAGTATTTT
TRBV15	TRBJ1-3	-	few	14	CATSRDDPGNTIYF	TGTGCCACCAGCAGAGACGACCCTGGAAACACCATATATTTT
TRBV9	TRBJ1-2	TRBD1	-	14	CTSSVGPQGEGYTF	TGTACCAGCAGCGTAGGCCCACAGGGGGAGGGCTACACCTTC
TRBV12-3/TRBV12-4	TRBJ2-5	-	few	13	CASSTRDQETQYF	TGTGCCAGCAGTACTAGAGACCAAGAGACCCAGTACTTC
TRBV20-1	TRBJ1-5	-	-	16	CSARVPGPEVNQPQHF	TGCAGTGCTAGAGTCCCGGGACCGGAGGTCAATCAGCCCCAGCATTTT
TRBV6-1	TRBJ2-7	-	-	14	CASTLRSGDHEQYF	TGTGCCAGCACCTTACGGTCTGGGGACCACGAGCAGTACTTC
TRBV5-1	TRBJ2-3	-	-	16	CASSRRPGTATDTQYF	TGCGCCAGCAGCAGACGACCCGGGACGGCCACAGATACGCAGTATTTT
TRBV13	TRBJ1-5	TRBD1	few	15	CASSLRQGGNQPQHF	TGTGCCAGCAGCTTACGACAGGGGGGGAATCAGCCCCAGCATTTT
TRBV5-4	TRBJ2-7	-	-	14	CASSRTYDSYEQYF	TGTGCCAGCAGCCGGACATACGACTCCTACGAGCAGTACTTC
TRBV7-6	TRBJ1-3	-	few	16	CASSPAGILSGNTIYF	TGTGCCAGCAGCCCGGCGGGCATCCTCTCTGGAAACACCATATATTTT
TRBV5-1	TRBJ2-1	TRBD2	-	17	CASSMSLLAGAYNEQFF	TGCGCCAGCAGCATGTCCTTACTAGCGGGGGCGTACAATGAGCAGTTCTTC
TRBV20-1	TRBJ2-1	-	-	16	CSARDLGAVSLNEQFF	TGCAGTGCTAGAGATCTAGGGGCTGTTTCGCTCAATGAGCAGTTCTTC
TRBV7-2	TRBJ1-6	-	-	15	CASSLATGLGSPLHF	TGTGCCAGCAGCTTAGCTACAGGGCTGGGCTCACCCCTCCACTTT
TRBV4-1	TRBJ2-7	TRBD1	few	16	CASSQTTGGLLYEQYF	TGCGCCAGCAGCCAGACGACAGGGGGCTTACTCTACGAGCAGTACTTC
TRBV7-9	TRBJ2-1	-	-	15	CASSPLSGSSNEQFF	TGTGCCAGCAGCCCTTTGTCGGGGTCGTCGAATGAGCAGTTCTTC
TRBV5-1	TRBJ1-2	-	-	13	CASSIDSNYGYTF	TGCGCCAGCAGCATCGACAGTAACTATGGCTACACCTTC
TRBV7-2	TRBJ1-3	-	-	14	CASRFSAAGNTIYF	TGTGCCAGCAGATTTAGTGCCGCTGGAAACACCATATATTTT
TRBV5-7	TRBJ2-4	TRBD1	many	18	CASSFGRDRGLGKNIQYF	TGTGCCAGCAGCTTTGGCCGGGACAGGGGGCTAGGCAAAAACATTCAGTACTTC
TRBV12-3/TRBV12-4	TRBJ2-2	-	-	16	CASSYGRVFYTGELFF	TGTGCCAGCAGTTACGGCAGGGTGTTCTACACCGGGGAGCTGTTTTTT
TRBV5-5	TRBJ1-1	-	-	15	CASSLPGRLNTEAFF	TGTGCCAGCAGCTTGCCGGGACGGCTGAACACTGAAGCTTTCTTT
TRBV9	TRBJ2-3	TRBD1	few	15	CASSVEAGGADTQYF	TGTGCCAGCAGCGTAGAGGCAGGGGGCGCAGATACGCAGTATTTT
TRBV12-3/TRBV12-4	TRBJ2-3	-	few	14	CASSGGTRGDTQYF	TGTGCCAGCAGTGGCGGGACTCGGGGTGATACGCAGTATTTT
TRBV10-3	TRBJ1-6	-	few	14	CAISESGEDSPLHF	TGTGCCATCAGTGAATCTGGGGAGGATTCACCCCTCCACTTT
TRBV7-2	TRBJ2-7	-	many	14	CASSPWGGAYEQYF	TGTGCCAGCAGCCCCTGGGGTGGGGCCTACGAGCAGTACTTC
TRBV12-3/TRBV12-4	TRBJ1-1	-	many	13	CASSYRWDTKAFF	TGTGCCAGCAGCTACCGTTGGGACACCAAAGCTTTCTTT
TRBV20-1	TRBJ2-2	TRBD1	many	15	CSAIWTGTNTGELFF	TGCAGTGCTATCTGGACAGGAACGAACACCGGGGAGCTGTTTTTT
TRBV4-2	TRBJ2-2	-	few	18	CASSPTLEAAANTGELFF	TGTGCCAGCAGCCCCACCCTTGAGGCCGCCGCGAACACCGGGGAGCTGTTTTTT
TRBV4-1	TRBJ1-2	-	few	13	CASSQENIYGYTF	TGCGCCAGCAGCCAAGAAAACATCTATGGCTACACCTTC
TRBV20-1	TRBJ2-7	TRBD2	few	14	CSGTNSGGAREQYF	TGCAGTGGCACGAATAGCGGGGGGGCGAGGGAGCAGTACTTC
TRBV5-1	TRBJ1-4	TRBD1	few	15	CASSLLTGEWEKLFF	TGCGCCAGCAGCTTGTTGACAGGGGAGTGGGAAAAACTGTTTTTT
TRBV27	TRBJ2-4	TRBD1	few	17	CASSLNAPGQLENIQYF	TGTGCCAGCAGTTTAAACGCCCCGGGACAGTTGGAAAACATTCAGTACTTC
TRBV6-2/TRBV6-3	TRBJ2-3	TRBD2	-	16	CASQGISGGAQNTQYF	TGTGCCAGCCAGGGGATTAGCGGGGGGGCACAAAATACGCAGTATTTT
TRBV4-3	TRBJ1-6	TRBD1	-	16	CASSLWTGSRNSPLHF	TGCGCCAGCAGCCTGTGGACAGGCTCTAGGAATTCACCCCTCCACTTT
TRBV7-2	TRBJ2-3	-	many	16	CASGSKGRRATDTQYF	TGTGCCAGCGGCTCAAAGGGACGCCGGGCCACAGATACGCAGTATTTT